One and the same sample provided the 10 T cell receptor beta chains below, sequenced in a study of cytomegalovirus exposure and HLA in healthy donors. The PCR employed 60 Vbeta primers together with 13 Jbeta primers. Method: immunoSEQ multiplex PCR; TCRdb's copy keeps in-frame clones and lacks some. The data contain some 200,000 clones, about four fifths of them singletons. The sequenced sample was PBMCs. These receptors all stem from a female donor in good health and CMV-seronegative.

The rearrangement links TRBV7-2 to TRBJ2-3; 8 nucleotides agree with TRBD2. Per the germline V gene, CDR1 is SGHTA and CDR2 is FQGNSA. The CDR3 contains 16 residues. The V and J ends lost 5 bases and 3 bases, in that order; junction bases with no gene match: 10. The CDR3 sequence: CASSLRAGLVTDTQYF. The CDR3 nucleotides read TGTGCCAGCAGCCTAAGGGCGGGACTAGTAACAGATACGCAGTATTTT.

The J gene is TRBJ2-5, the V gene TRBV29-1, with TRBD2 matching over 8 bases. Looked up from germline, CDR1 is SQVTM and CDR2 is ANQGSEA. The CDR3 loop spans 17 amino acids. Unmatched junction bases numbered 17, after V lost 3 bases and J lost 5 bases. CDR3 bases: TGCAGCGTTGAGCTTCTACAGTCGGGAGGGCTCCTCGAGACCCAGTACTTC. It encodes CSVELLQSGGLLETQYF.

This clone was observed a few times. V gene TRBV4-1 combines with J gene TRBJ1-1, with 8 bases identical to TRBD1. Trimming at V came to 1 base and at J to 10 bases, leaving 11 bases not matched to a gene. The CDR3 covers 15 residues. Germline V gives CDR1 MGHRA, CDR2 YSYEKL. CDR3 nucleotides: TGCGCCAGCAGCCAAGTTGCAGGGGGCGCGTACAGAGCTTTCTTT. This codes for CASSQVAGGAYRAFF.

The chain employs TRBV27 and TRBJ1-1, with D possibly matching TRBD1 (6 bases). Germline lookup yields CDR1 MNHEY and CDR2 SMNVEV (reference sequence). This CDR3 comprises 15 residues. V was cut by 4 bases and J by 4 bases, with 16 bases left in between. The CDR3 region has the DNA TGTGCCAGCAGTTACACGGGACACTCGGGCACTGAAGCTTTCTTT. Amino acid sequence: CASSYTGHSGTEAFF.

Worth noting for this clone: Mismatch with germline at one junction end may stem from a read error. V usage is TRBV7-9 and J usage is TRBJ1-4, with 7 bases fitting TRBD1. There are 12 residues in the CDR3. Germline assignment: CDR1 SEHNR and CDR2 FQNEAQ (reference sequence). CDR3 amino acids: CSSSSTGEQLFF. The CDR3 DNA sequence: TGTTCCAGCAGCTCTACAGGGGAGCAACTGTTTTTT.

The sample holds one count of this clone. The genes are TRBV5-1 and TRBJ2-7; the D gene is possibly TRBD1 (6 bases). The CDR3 runs to 14 residues. V gave up 1 base and J gave up 2 bases, with 10 bases separating them. Germline V lookup: CDR1 SGHRS, CDR2 YFSETQ. CDR3 bases: TGCGCCAGCAGCTTGTTTACAGGGACCTACGAGCAGTACTTC. This encodes CASSLFTGTYEQYF.

The chain joins TRBV7-9 to TRBJ2-7; TRBD1 aligns across 10 bases. V lost 1 base to trimming and J lost 5 bases; unmatched junction nucleotides: 5. This CDR3 is 15 amino acids long. In germline, CDR1 is SEHNR, CDR2 FQNEAQ (reference sequence). CDR3 bases: TGTGCCAGCAGCTTAGTTTGGGACAGGGGCGACGAGCAGTACTTC. This gives the protein CASSLVWDRGDEQYF. Complete variable domain (other parts from reference TRBV7-9 and TRBJ2-7): DTGVSQNPRHKITKRGQNVTFRCDPISEHNRLYWYRQTLGQGPEFLTYFQNEAQLEKSRLLSDRFSAERPKGSFSTLEIQRTEQGDSAMYLCASSLVWDRGDEQYFGPGTRLTVT.

The J gene is TRBJ2-7, the V gene TRBV6-6; tentative D call: TRBD2 (7 bases). The CDR3 runs 14 residues. Trimming took 7 bases from V and 1 from J, leaving 14 bases between them. Germline-derived CDR1 and CDR2 are MNHNY and SVGAGI (reference sequence). The CDR3 region has the DNA TGTGCCAGCACCCGCGGGGGCGATTCCTACGAGCAGTACTTC. Translating it yields CASTRGGDSYEQYF.

The rearrangement links TRBV5-1 to TRBJ2-2; TRBD1 aligns across 9 bases. This CDR3 is 15 amino acids long. The ends lost 4 bases at V and 4 bases at J; junction bases unmatched: 5. Germline loops: CDR1 SGHRS, CDR2 YFSETQ. DNA of the CDR3: TGCGCCAGCAGCCTGGGACAGGGTCCCACCGGGGAGCTGTTTTTT. Translation gives CASSLGQGPTGELFF.

As DNA, the CDR3 is TGTGCCAGCAGTGGCCCGACTAGCGGGAACTCCTACGAGCAGTACTTC. Protein: CASSGPTSGNSYEQYF. V usage is TRBV6-1 and J usage is TRBJ2-7; 11 nucleotides align to TRBD2. In germline, CDR1 is MNHNS, CDR2 SASEGT. Trimming at V came to 4 bases and at J to 0 bases, leaving 5 bases not matched to a gene. The CDR3 extends over 16 amino acids.